The 13 T cell receptor beta chains listed next were all sequenced from one sample in a study of cytotoxic CD8 clonotypes in ibrutinib-treated CLL. The method was immunoSEQ multiplex PCR; TCRdb's version includes in-frame clones alone and lacks a portion of them. The data contain 13,000 to 15,000 clones, roughly 70% of them singletons. The specimen was PBMCs, collected before ibrutinib treatment. The receptors come from a human donor with chronic lymphocytic leukemia.

This chain connects TRBV29-1 to TRBJ2-7; D might be TRBD1 (7 bases). Trimming removed 4 bases from V and 6 bases from J, with 13 bases in between. CDR1 is SQVTM and CDR2 is ANQGSEA in the germline V gene. The CDR3 covers 12 residues. The CDR3 nucleotides read TGCAGCGTTGGGGGGCAGGGGGGCGAGCAGTACTTC. This codes for CSVGGQGGEQYF.

The chain joins TRBV5-1 to TRBJ2-2; 10 nucleotides align to TRBD2. Trimming cost V 1 base and J 4 bases; bases outside gene matches: 4. The CDR3 covers 16 residues. Germline V CDR1 and CDR2: SGHRS, YFSETQ. The CDR3, as DNA: TGCGCCAGCAGCTTGCGAGCGGGGGGGTCCACCGGGGAGCTGTTTTTT. It codes for CASSLRAGGSTGELFF.

The J gene is TRBJ1-1, the V gene TRBV5-1; D uncertain. This CDR3 spans 14 amino acids. V gave up 0 bases and J gave up 4 bases, with 10 bases separating them. Germline loops: CDR1 SGHRS, CDR2 YFSETQ. The CDR3 protein is CASSLGADRTEAFF. CDR3 sequence (DNA): TGCGCCAGCAGCTTGGGGGCGGATCGCACTGAAGCTTTCTTT.

The rearrangement links TRBV28 to TRBJ1-2; perhaps TRBD1 as D (6 bases). This CDR3 is built from 14 residues. V gave up 3 bases and J gave up 5 bases, with 13 bases separating them. Germline V gives CDR1 MDHEN, CDR2 SYDVKM. CDR3 loop: CASSLGGQGYGYTF. The CDR3 nucleotides are TGTGCCAGCAGTTTGGGGGGGCAGGGATATGGCTACACCTTC.

The chain has TRBV28 and TRBJ2-3; D remains unclear. Germline assignment: CDR1 MDHEN and CDR2 SYDVKM. The CDR3 sequence is 11 residues long. The V end was cut by 7 bases, the J end by 3 bases, with 5 bases between. CDR3: CASTSTDTQYF. The CDR3, as DNA: TGTGCCAGCACCTCAACAGATACGCAGTATTTT. Combining the CDR3 with reference TRBV28 and TRBJ2-3 gives the whole variable domain DVKVTQSSRYLVKRTGEKVFLECVQDMDHENMFWYRQDPGLGLRLIYFSYDVKMKEKGDIPEGYSVSREKKERFSLILESASTNQTSMYLCASTSTDTQYFGPGTRLTVL.

This clone was picked up a small number of times. The chain recombines TRBV19 with TRBJ1-5, with D possibly TRBD1 on 5 matching bases. V dropped 6 bases and J dropped 2 bases, with 11 bases sitting between them. Germline lookup yields CDR1 LNHDA and CDR2 SQIVND (reference sequence). CDR3 size: 14 residues. The CDR3 nucleotides read TGTGCCAGTAGAAAGGGGCTTGGCAATCAGCCCCAGCATTTT. This translates into CASRKGLGNQPQHF.

This clone has only one observation. This chain connects TRBV25-1 to TRBJ1-1; 7 bases agree with TRBD1. CDR3 length equals 13 residues. V lost 7 bases to trimming and J lost 4 bases; unmatched junction nucleotides: 6. Per the germline V gene, CDR1 is MGHDK and CDR2 is SYGVNS. The CDR3 nucleotides read TGTGCCAGCACCAGGGGGGGAGGCACTGAAGCTTTCTTT. It yields the protein CASTRGGGTEAFF.

V and J are TRBV5-6 and TRBJ2-1; the match to TRBD2 covers 13 bases. This CDR3 region has 16 residues. The germline V gene has CDR1 SGHDT and CDR2 YYEEEE. The J segment lost 7 bases and the V segment lost 0 bases, leaving 4 bases of the junction unmatched. The CDR3 is CASSLAGGLAGNEQFF. The CDR3 region has the DNA TGTGCCAGCAGCTTGGCCGGGGGACTAGCGGGGAATGAGCAGTTCTTC.

J is TRBJ2-7 and V is TRBV4-3, with 8 positions matching TRBD1. V was clipped by 1 base and J by 2 bases; unmatched bases: 4. The germline V gene encodes CDR1 LGHNA and CDR2 YSLEER. CDR3 length equals 15 residues. CDR3 sequence reads: CASSQAPGQAYEQYF. The CDR3 DNA is TGCGCCAGCAGCCAAGCTCCGGGACAGGCCTACGAGCAGTACTTC.

The V call is TRBV25-1, the J call TRBJ1-4, with D hard to call. Deletions cut 3 bases from V and 6 bases from J, with 5 bases between. Germline V gene sequence: CDR1 MGHDK, CDR2 SYGVNS. The CDR3 sequence is 12 residues long. For the CDR3, the DNA is TGTGCCAGCAGTGATGGTCATGAAAAACTGTTTTTT. Translating it yields CASSDGHEKLFF. Variable domain in full (rest from reference TRBV25-1 and TRBJ1-4): EADIYQTPRYLVIGTGKKITLECSQTMGHDKMYWYQQDPGMELHLIHYSYGVNSTEKGDLSSESTVSRIRTEHFPLTLESARPSHTSQYLCASSDGHEKLFFGSGTQLSVL.

This chain connects TRBV7-9 to TRBJ2-1; TRBD2 aligns across 8 bases. This CDR3 is built from 14 residues. J lost 7 bases, V lost 5 bases, and 7 bases had no gene match. Looked up from germline, CDR1 is SEHNR and CDR2 is FQNEAQ (reference sequence). The CDR3 DNA is TGTGCCAGCAGCACTGTGGGCGGGAGGAATGAGCAGTTCTTC. This translates into CASSTVGGRNEQFF.

This clone was found a few times. The gene calls are TRBV14 and TRBJ1-4, with 8 nucleotides matching TRBD1. The CDR3 covers 14 residues. Germline-derived CDR1 and CDR2 are SGHDN and FVKESK. With 4 bases clipped from V and 8 bases from J, the junction kept 6 bases outside the gene matches. CDR3 nucleotide sequence: TGTGCCAGCAGCCGACAGGGGAGGCGCGAAAAACTGTTTTTT. Protein product: CASSRQGRREKLFF.

This chain connects TRBV6-5 to TRBJ2-5; D is ambiguous. This CDR3 region has 11 residues. Trimming removed 6 bases at V and 5 bases at J, with 7 bases between. Germline values: CDR1 MNHEY, CDR2 SVGAGI. CDR3: CASSAGETQYF. CDR3 DNA sequence: TGTGCCAGCAGCGCCGGTGAGACCCAGTACTTC.